These 2 T cell receptor beta chains share one sample of origin, sequenced in a study of beta chain features in type 1 diabetes. Reverse transcribing all isolated RNA meant expressed TCRB transcripts were sequenced. The protocol was immunoSEQ multiplex PCR, while the TCRdb copy is restricted to in-frame clones and leaves out a portion. The sample has some 160,000 clones; 7% to 9.5% are singletons. Their antigens are not known. Study-wide results and limits: Shorter TCRB CDR3s, moderately but significantly so, marked every one of the four CD4+ subsets in Type 1 diabetes patients.

Sequencing was done on a sample of central memory CD4+ T cells from blood. All receptors come from a woman under 40 with type 1 diabetes.

The genes are TRBV11-3 and TRBJ2-3; TRBD1 aligns across 8 bases. Germline V gene lookup returns CDR1 SGHNT and CDR2 YENEEA. Trimming removed 4 bases from V and 0 bases from J; junction bases left unmatched: 3. This CDR3 comprises 15 residues. The CDR3 protein is CASSWTGMSTDTQYF. CDR3 sequence (DNA): TGTGCCAGCAGCTGGACAGGGATGAGCACAGATACGCAGTATTTT.

This chain uses TRBV11-2 with TRBJ2-5, with D possibly TRBD2 on 6 matching bases. CDR1 is SGHAT and CDR2 is FQNNGV in the germline V gene. This CDR3 region has 16 residues. The germline V and J ends were trimmed by 3 bases and 4 bases, with 18 bases remaining between them. CDR3 in amino acids: CASSFGNSGATETQYF. CDR3 nucleotides: TGTGCCAGCAGCTTCGGGAATAGCGGAGCTACAGAGACCCAGTACTTC.